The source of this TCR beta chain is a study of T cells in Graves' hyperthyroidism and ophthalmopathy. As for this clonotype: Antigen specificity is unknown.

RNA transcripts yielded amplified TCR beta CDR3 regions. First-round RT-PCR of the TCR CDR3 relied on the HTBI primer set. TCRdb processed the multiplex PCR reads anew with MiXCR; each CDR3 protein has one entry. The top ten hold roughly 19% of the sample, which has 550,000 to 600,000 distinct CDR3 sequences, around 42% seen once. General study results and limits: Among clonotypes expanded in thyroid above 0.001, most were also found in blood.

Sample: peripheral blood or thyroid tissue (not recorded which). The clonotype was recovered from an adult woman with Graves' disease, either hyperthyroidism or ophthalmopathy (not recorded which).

The CDR3 protein is CASSPTGQTYEQYF. CDR3 in DNA: TGTGCCAGCAGCCCAACCGGACAGACATACGAGCAGTACTTC. V and J are TRBV4-2 and TRBJ2-7, with a tentative D call TRBD1 (6 bases). There are 14 residues in the CDR3. Germline CDR1 LGHNA, CDR2 YNFKEQ. Trimming took 4 bases from V and 4 from J, leaving 14 bases between them.